The 20 T cell receptor beta chains listed next were all sequenced from one sample in a study of cytomegalovirus exposure and HLA in healthy donors. Both 60 Vbeta primers and 13 Jbeta primers went into the PCR. Data came from immunoSEQ multiplex PCR; TCRdb stores just in-frame clones and leaves some out. The table lists 130,000 to 150,000 clones, 73% of them singletons. Specimen: PBMCs. These receptors originate from a woman between 40 and 55 years old in good health and CMV-seronegative.

The rearrangement joins TRBV10-3 to TRBJ1-1; D is uncertain. This CDR3 region has 13 residues. The germline CDR1 and CDR2 sequences are ENHRY and SYGVKD. V was pared by 3 bases and J by 0 bases, with 5 bases between. CDR3 in DNA: TGTGCCATCAGTGAACAAGTGAACACTGAAGCTTTCTTT. It encodes CAISEQVNTEAFF.

The chain uses TRBV19 and TRBJ1-1; TRBD1 aligns across 11 bases. The germline CDR1 and CDR2 sequences are LNHDA and SQIVND (reference sequence). The CDR3 runs 12 residues. Trimming cost V 6 bases and J 11 bases; bases outside gene matches: 5. CDR3: CASSWTGGRAFF. The CDR3 region has the DNA TGTGCCAGTAGCTGGACAGGGGGCCGGGCTTTCTTT.

V and J are TRBV2 and TRBJ2-1, with D perhaps matching TRBD1 (6 bases). V shed 3 bases and J shed 4 bases, with 13 bases lying between them. This CDR3 is 15 amino acids long. Germline values: CDR1 SNHLY, CDR2 FYNNEI. CDR3 sequence: CASSEERTVYNEQFF. In DNA form, the CDR3 reads TGTGCCAGCAGTGAGGAACGGACAGTATACAATGAGCAGTTCTTC. Drawing the rest from reference TRBV2 and TRBJ2-1, the complete variable domain is EPEVTQTPSHQVTQMGQEVILRCVPISNHLYFYWYRQILGQKVEFLVSFYNNEISEKSEIFDDQFSVERPDGSNFTLKIRSTKLEDSAMYFCASSEERTVYNEQFFGPGTRLTVL.

The chain combines TRBV9 with TRBJ2-5; 7 bases line up with TRBD1. V lost 0 bases and J lost 3; bases outside the gene matches: 8. Germline CDR1 is SGDLS and CDR2 is YYNGEE. The CDR3 has 16 residues. The DNA of the CDR3 is TGTGCCAGCAGCGTAGGAGGCAGGGACAGTAAAGAGACCCAGTACTTC. Translating it yields CASSVGGRDSKETQYF.

The J gene is TRBJ1-1, the V gene TRBV15; D gene ambiguous. The CDR3 extends over 15 amino acids. V was cut by 3 bases and J by 0 bases, with 11 bases left in between. Germline V CDR1 and CDR2: LNHNV, YYDKDF (reference sequence). The CDR3 DNA reads TGTGCCACCAGCAGCAAAAAGGGAGTGAACACTGAAGCTTTCTTT. Residues: CATSSKKGVNTEAFF.

The genes are TRBV7-8 and TRBJ2-2; TRBD1 might be the D (5 bases). Trimming took 4 bases from V and 3 from J, leaving 15 bases between them. The CDR3 length is 16 residues. The germline V gene encodes CDR1 SGHVS and CDR2 FQNEAQ. This chain's CDR3 is CASSSRTSLDTGELFF. The CDR3 coding sequence is TGTGCCAGCAGCTCGAGGACAAGTTTGGACACCGGGGAGCTGTTTTTT.

The chain uses TRBV27 and TRBJ2-3; no clear D. The length of the CDR3 is 12 residues. V was trimmed by 6 bases and J by 0 bases, leaving 4 bases between them. Germline assignment: CDR1 MNHEY and CDR2 SMNVEV (reference sequence). CDR3 residues: CASRRSTDTQYF. CDR3 sequence (DNA): TGTGCCAGCAGACGGAGCACAGATACGCAGTATTTT.

This clone appeared a single time. This chain links TRBV2 with TRBJ1-1; D uncertain. V was trimmed by 0 bases and J by 3 bases, leaving 8 bases between them. The CDR3 has 14 residues. From germline, CDR1 is SNHLY and CDR2 FYNNEI. For the CDR3, the DNA is TGTGCCAGCAGTGAAGCGCCGAGGGACACTGAAGCTTTCTTT. Amino acid sequence: CASSEAPRDTEAFF.

This clone was found a few times. J is TRBJ2-2 and V is TRBV7-9, with a possible D match to TRBD1 (5 bases). From germline, CDR1 is SEHNR and CDR2 FQNEAQ (reference sequence). The CDR3 covers 15 residues. V lost 5 bases to trimming and J lost 1 base, with 11 bases between them. The CDR3 loop is CASSPRGQNTGELFF. The CDR3 DNA sequence: TGTGCCAGCAGCCCCCGTGGACAGAACACCGGGGAGCTGTTTTTT.

The chain employs TRBV14 and TRBJ2-3; 9 bases agree with TRBD1. The germline CDR1 and CDR2 sequences are SGHDN and FVKESK. The CDR3 is 15 residues long. After removal of 3 bases from V and 6 bases from J, the junction contained 7 bases not matched to a gene. The CDR3 spells CASSQTGGRWDTQYF. The CDR3 coding sequence is TGTGCCAGCAGCCAGACAGGGGGACGTTGGGATACGCAGTATTTT.

The rearrangement links TRBV2 to TRBJ1-2; a possible D gene is TRBD1 (6 bases). Germline CDR1 is SNHLY and CDR2 is FYNNEI. V was trimmed by 5 bases and J by 2 bases, leaving 9 bases between them. This CDR3 has 13 residues. DNA of the CDR3: TGTGCCAGCAGTCCCCAGGGGAACTATGGCTACACCTTC. Encoded protein: CASSPQGNYGYTF.

This CDR3 is CASSSMTITDTQYF. In DNA form, the CDR3 reads TGCGCCAGCAGCTCGATGACAATCACAGATACGCAGTATTTT. The chain joins TRBV5-1 to TRBJ2-3, with D unclear. The V end was cut by 3 bases, the J end by 2 bases, with 10 bases between. In germline, CDR1 is SGHRS, CDR2 YFSETQ. The CDR3 is 14 amino acids.

The chain is built from TRBV5-1 and TRBJ1-5; possible D gene TRBD1, 5 bases. Germline V gene lookup returns CDR1 SGHRS and CDR2 YFSETQ. Trimming cost V 0 bases and J 5 bases, with 9 bases left between them. CDR3 length: 14 amino acids. The CDR3 DNA sequence: TGCGCCAGCAGCTTGGATCTAGGGGATCAGCCCCAGCATTTT. Its protein product is CASSLDLGDQPQHF.

This clone was detected only a few times. V and J are TRBV27 and TRBJ1-5; no clear D gene. Germline V gives CDR1 MNHEY, CDR2 SMNVEV (reference sequence). Trimming left V 3 bases short and J 1 base short, with 7 bases between. The CDR3 is made up of 14 amino acids. The CDR3 DNA sequence: TGTGCCAGCAGTTTTCACGGGAGCAATCAGCCCCAGCATTTT. Translated, it gives CASSFHGSNQPQHF.

The chain links TRBV9 to TRBJ2-3; D perhaps matches TRBD2 (6 bases). The CDR3 contains 16 residues. V was trimmed by 0 bases and J by 1 base, leaving 12 bases between them. CDR1 and CDR2 (germline): SGDLS, YYNGEE. Here the CDR3 reads CASSVVAGSGTDTQYF. The CDR3 DNA reads TGTGCCAGCAGCGTAGTGGCGGGGTCGGGCACAGATACGCAGTATTTT. The whole variable domain, filled in from reference TRBV9 and TRBJ2-3, reads DSGVTQTPKHLITATGQRVTLRCSPRSGDLSVYWYQQSLDQGLQFLIQYYNGEERAKGNILERFSAQQFPDLHSELNLSSLELGDSALYFCASSVVAGSGTDTQYFGPGTRLTVL.

J is TRBJ1-2 and V is TRBV11-2; D gene ambiguous. V was shortened by 1 base and J by 5 bases, with 8 bases between the two germline ends. CDR3 length equals 13 residues. The germline V gene encodes CDR1 SGHAT and CDR2 FQNNGV. The DNA for the CDR3 is TGTGCCAGCAGCTTAGGCCGGGGTTATGGCTACACCTTC. It yields the protein CASSLGRGYGYTF.

V gene TRBV5-6 combines with J gene TRBJ2-7, with 8 positions matching TRBD1. The CDR3 is 13 amino acids. V dropped 0 bases and J dropped 6; count of bases not matched to a gene: 2. The V gene's germline CDR1 is SGHDT and CDR2 YYEEEE. CDR3 nucleotide sequence: TGTGCCAGCAGCTTGGGGACAGGGTCCGAGCAGTACTTC. It translates to CASSLGTGSEQYF.

J is TRBJ2-7 and V is TRBV7-9; TRBD1 might be the D (6 bases). This CDR3 is built from 14 residues. Trimming stripped 8 bases from V and 3 bases from J, with 17 bases between. Germline loops: CDR1 SEHNR, CDR2 FQNEAQ (reference sequence). The CDR3 nucleotides read TGTGCCAGCGCTTCCCGGGACAACGGCTACGAGCAGTACGTC. Encoded protein: CASASRDNGYEQYV.

This rearrangement joins TRBV27 to TRBJ1-2; TRBD1 matches at 7 bases. V lost 6 bases, J lost 1 base, and 11 bases stayed unmatched. The germline gives CDR1 MNHEY, CDR2 SMNVEV (reference sequence). The CDR3 sequence is 16 residues long. Written as DNA, the CDR3 is TGTGCCAGCAGCTTAACAGGGGTTTCTAATAACTATGGCTACACCTTC. This sequence encodes CASSLTGVSNNYGYTF.

The chain links TRBV18 to TRBJ2-1, with no clear D. CDR3 length equals 13 residues. CDR1 KGHSH and CDR2 LQKENI come from the germline V gene. Trimming stripped 0 bases from V and 9 bases from J, with 9 bases between. CDR3 DNA: TGTGCCAGCTCACCACCATCCAAGCGTGAGCAGTTCTTC. Its protein is CASSPPSKREQFF.